The TCR beta chain described here comes from a study of T cell responses to AZD1222 COVID-19 vaccine. Germline values: CDR1 SQVTM, CDR2 ANQGSEA. This CDR3 contains 14 residues. Trimming pared 0 bases from V and 2 bases from J, leaving 8 bases between. Profiling relied on immunoSEQ multiplex PCR, and the TCRdb table lists in-frame clones only, not all of them. Of 200,000 or so clones listed, around 94% are singletons. General study points: Nearly half of spike-specific TCRs reportedly target unmutated variant regions. Spike-specific TCR breadth and depth went up after people got two AZD1222 doses.

A remark on this clone: Its antigen remains unidentified.

The chain joins TRBV29-1 to TRBJ1-3; D gene uncertain. The sample was peripheral blood, taken on day 0 of AZD1222 vaccination. This TCR came from an adult in good health. CDR3 DNA sequence: TGCAGCGTTGAAGATGTGGGTACTGGAAACACCATATATTTT. Encoded protein: CSVEDVGTGNTIYF.